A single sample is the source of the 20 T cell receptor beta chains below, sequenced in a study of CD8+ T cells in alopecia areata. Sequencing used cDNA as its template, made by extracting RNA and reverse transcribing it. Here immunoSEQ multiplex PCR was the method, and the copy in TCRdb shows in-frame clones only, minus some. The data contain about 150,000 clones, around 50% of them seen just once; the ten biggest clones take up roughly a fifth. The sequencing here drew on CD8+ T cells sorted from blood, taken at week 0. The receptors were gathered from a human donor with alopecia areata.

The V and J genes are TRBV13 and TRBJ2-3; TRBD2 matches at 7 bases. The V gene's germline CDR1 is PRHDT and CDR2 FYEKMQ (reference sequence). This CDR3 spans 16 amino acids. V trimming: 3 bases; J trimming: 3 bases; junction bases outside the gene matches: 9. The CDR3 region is CASSFVPSGETDTQYF. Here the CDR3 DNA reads TGTGCCAGCAGCTTTGTTCCCAGCGGGGAAACAGATACGCAGTATTTT.

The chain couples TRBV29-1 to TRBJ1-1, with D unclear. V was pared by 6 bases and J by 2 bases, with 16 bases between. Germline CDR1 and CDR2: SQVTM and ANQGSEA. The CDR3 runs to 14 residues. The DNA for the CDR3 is TGCAGCGTCTCTGGGGTGGAGCAAAACACTGAAGCTTTCTTT. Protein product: CSVSGVEQNTEAFF.

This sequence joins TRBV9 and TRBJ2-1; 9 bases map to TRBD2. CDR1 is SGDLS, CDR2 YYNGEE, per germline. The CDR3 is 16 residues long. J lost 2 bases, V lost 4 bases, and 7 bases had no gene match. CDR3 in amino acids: CASSPGRGGPYNEQFF. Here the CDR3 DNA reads TGTGCCAGCAGCCCCGGGCGGGGGGGCCCCTACAATGAGCAGTTCTTC. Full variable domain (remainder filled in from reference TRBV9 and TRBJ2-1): DSGVTQTPKHLITATGQRVTLRCSPRSGDLSVYWYQQSLDQGLQFLIQYYNGEERAKGNILERFSAQQFPDLHSELNLSSLELGDSALYFCASSPGRGGPYNEQFFGPGTRLTVL.

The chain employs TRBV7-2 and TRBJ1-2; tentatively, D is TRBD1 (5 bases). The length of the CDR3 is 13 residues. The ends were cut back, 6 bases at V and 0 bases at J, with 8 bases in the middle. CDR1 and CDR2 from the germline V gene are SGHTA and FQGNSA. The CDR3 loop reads CASSRQSNYGYTF. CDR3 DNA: TGTGCCAGCAGTCGACAGTCTAACTATGGCTACACCTTC.

The CDR3 DNA reads as TGCGCCAGCAGCTCACGGGGGGGCGAAATGGATACGCAGTATTTT. This encodes CASSSRGGEMDTQYF. This chain connects TRBV5-1 to TRBJ2-3, with 8 bases aligning to TRBD2. Germline-derived CDR1 and CDR2 are SGHRS and YFSETQ. This CDR3 comprises 15 residues. The V gene end was trimmed by 3 bases and the J gene end by 6 bases; junction bases not matched to a gene: 9.

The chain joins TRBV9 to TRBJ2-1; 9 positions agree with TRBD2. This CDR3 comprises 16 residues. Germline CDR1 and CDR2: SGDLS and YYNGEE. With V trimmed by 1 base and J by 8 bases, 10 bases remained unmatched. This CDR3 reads CASSVSAAGGGDEQFF. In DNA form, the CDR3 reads TGTGCCAGCAGCGTATCAGCAGCGGGGGGAGGAGATGAGCAGTTCTTC.

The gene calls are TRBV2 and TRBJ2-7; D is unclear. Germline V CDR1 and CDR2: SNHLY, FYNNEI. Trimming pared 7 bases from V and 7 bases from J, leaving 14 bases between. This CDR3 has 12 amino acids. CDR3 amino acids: CASNLNYREQYF. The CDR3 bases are TGTGCCAGCAACTTAAATTACCGGGAGCAGTACTTC.

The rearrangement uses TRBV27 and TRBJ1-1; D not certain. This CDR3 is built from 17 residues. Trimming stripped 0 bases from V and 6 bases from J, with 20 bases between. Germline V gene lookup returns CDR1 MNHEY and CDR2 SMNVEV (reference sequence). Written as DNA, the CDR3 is TGTGCCAGCAGTTTATCGGGAAACCGGGTCCTCATCGCTGAAGCTTTCTTT. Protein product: CASSLSGNRVLIAEAFF.

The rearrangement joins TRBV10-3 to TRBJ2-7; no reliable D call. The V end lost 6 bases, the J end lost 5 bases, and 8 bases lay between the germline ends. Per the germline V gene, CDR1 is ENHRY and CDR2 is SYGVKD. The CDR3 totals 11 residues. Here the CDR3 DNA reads TGTGCCATCAGCTACCAGGACGAGCAGTACTTC. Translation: CAISYQDEQYF.

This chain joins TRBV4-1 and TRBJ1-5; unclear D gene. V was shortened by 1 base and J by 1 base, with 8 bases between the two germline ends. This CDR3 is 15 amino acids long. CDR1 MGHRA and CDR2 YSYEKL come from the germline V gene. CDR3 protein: CASSQGPASNQPQHF. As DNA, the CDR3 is TGCGCCAGCAGCCAAGGTCCAGCGAGCAATCAGCCCCAGCATTTT.

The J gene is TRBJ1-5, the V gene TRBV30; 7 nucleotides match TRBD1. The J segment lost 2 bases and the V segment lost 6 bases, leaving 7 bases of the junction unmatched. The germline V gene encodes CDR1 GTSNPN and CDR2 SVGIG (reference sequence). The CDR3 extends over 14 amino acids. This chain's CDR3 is CACSPGTGNQPQHF. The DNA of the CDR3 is TGTGCCTGCTCACCTGGGACAGGCAATCAGCCCCAGCATTTT.

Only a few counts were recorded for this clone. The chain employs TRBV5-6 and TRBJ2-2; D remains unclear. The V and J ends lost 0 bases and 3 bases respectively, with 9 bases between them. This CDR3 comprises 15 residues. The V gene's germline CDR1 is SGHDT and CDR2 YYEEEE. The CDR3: CASSLGDDDTGELFF. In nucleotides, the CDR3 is TGTGCCAGCAGCTTGGGAGACGACGACACCGGGGAGCTGTTTTTT.

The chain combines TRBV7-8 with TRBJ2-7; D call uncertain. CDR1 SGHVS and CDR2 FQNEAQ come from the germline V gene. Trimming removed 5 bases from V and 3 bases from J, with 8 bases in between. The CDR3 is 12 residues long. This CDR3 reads CASSPDIYEQYF. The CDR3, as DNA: TGTGCCAGCAGCCCCGACATCTACGAGCAGTACTTC.

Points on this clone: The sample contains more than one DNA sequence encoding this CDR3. Here the CDR3 reads CASSIRDSNQPQHF. CDR3 sequence (DNA): TGTGCCAGTAGTATCAGGGATAGCAATCAGCCCCAGCATTTT. The chain uses TRBV19 and TRBJ1-5, with a weak D call TRBD1 (5 bases). This CDR3 region has 14 residues. Trimming cost V 3 bases and J 0 bases, with 6 bases left between them. The germline V gene encodes CDR1 LNHDA and CDR2 SQIVND (reference sequence). Full variable domain (outside the CDR3, taken from reference TRBV19 and TRBJ1-5): DGGITQSPKYLFRKEGQNVTLSCEQNLNHDAMYWYRQDPGQGLRLIYYSQIVNDFQKGDIAEGYSVSREKKESFPLTVTSAQKNPTAFYLCASSIRDSNQPQHFGDGTRLSIL.

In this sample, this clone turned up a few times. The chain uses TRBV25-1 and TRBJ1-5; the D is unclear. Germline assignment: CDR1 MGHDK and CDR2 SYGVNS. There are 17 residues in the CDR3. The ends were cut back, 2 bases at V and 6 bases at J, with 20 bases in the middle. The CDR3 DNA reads TGTGCCAGCAGTGAAAGGTCTGGGTACGGGGATTGTCAGCCCCAGCATTTT. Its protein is CASSERSGYGDCQPQHF.

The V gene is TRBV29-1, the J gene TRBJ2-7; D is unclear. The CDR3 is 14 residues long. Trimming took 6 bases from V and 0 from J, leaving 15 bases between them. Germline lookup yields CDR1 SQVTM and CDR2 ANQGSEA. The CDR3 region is CSVVTGFSSYEQYF. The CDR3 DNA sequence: TGCAGCGTCGTTACCGGCTTTAGCTCCTACGAGCAGTACTTC.

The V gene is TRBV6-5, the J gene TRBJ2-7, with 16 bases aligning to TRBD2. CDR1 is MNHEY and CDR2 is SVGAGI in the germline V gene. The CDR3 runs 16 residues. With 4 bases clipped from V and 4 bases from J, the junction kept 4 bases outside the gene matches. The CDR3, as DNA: TGTGCCAGCAGTTGGGGACTAGCGGGGGGGAGGTACGAGCAGTACTTC. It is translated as CASSWGLAGGRYEQYF.

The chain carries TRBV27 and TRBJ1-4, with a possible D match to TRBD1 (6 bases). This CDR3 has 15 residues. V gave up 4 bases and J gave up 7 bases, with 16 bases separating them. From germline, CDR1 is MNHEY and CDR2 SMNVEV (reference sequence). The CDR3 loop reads CASSSSGDFGEKLFF. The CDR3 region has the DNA TGTGCCAGCAGTTCGTCAGGGGATTTCGGTGAAAAACTGTTTTTT.

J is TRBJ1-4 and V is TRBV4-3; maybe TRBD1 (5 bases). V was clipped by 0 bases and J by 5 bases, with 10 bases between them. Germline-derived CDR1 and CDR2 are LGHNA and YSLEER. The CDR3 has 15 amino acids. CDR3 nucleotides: TGCGCCAGCAGCCAAGATTCAGGGACGAATGAAAAACTGTTTTTT. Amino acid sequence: CASSQDSGTNEKLFF.

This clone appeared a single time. The CDR3 loop reads CASSHDRGDIQYF. In DNA, the CDR3 is TGCGCCAGCAGCCATGACAGGGGTGACATTCAGTACTTC. The V call is TRBV5-1, the J call TRBJ2-4, with 8 positions matching TRBD1. This CDR3 spans 13 amino acids. V shed 4 bases and J 8 bases; nucleotides not matched to a gene: 5. In germline, CDR1 is SGHRS, CDR2 YFSETQ. The whole variable domain, remainder taken from reference TRBV5-1 and TRBJ2-4, is KAGVTQTPRYLIKTRGQQVTLSCSPISGHRSVSWYQQTPGQGLQFLFEYFSETQRNKGNFPGRFSGRQFSNSRSEMNVSTLELGDSALYLCASSHDRGDIQYFGAGTRLSVL.